The clone carrying this TCR beta chain has only one observation. V lost 6 bases to trimming and J lost 6 bases, with 18 bases between them. The CDR3 covers 15 residues. CDR1 and CDR2 (germline): MNHEY, SVGAGI. This sample stems from a study of blood T cell repertoires in COVID-19. Data came from immunoSEQ multiplex PCR; TCRdb stores just in-frame clones and leaves some out. The data show some 260,000 clones, nearly 90% seen once. The chain has TRBV6-5 and TRBJ2-1; D remains ambiguous. The sequence was obtained from a woman in her 30s with acute or convalescent COVID-19. The sequenced sample was peripheral blood. CDR3 nucleotides: TGTGCCAGCAGATCCCTGACAATCTTGAGCAATGAGCAGTTCTTC. Amino acid sequence: CASRSLTILSNEQFF.